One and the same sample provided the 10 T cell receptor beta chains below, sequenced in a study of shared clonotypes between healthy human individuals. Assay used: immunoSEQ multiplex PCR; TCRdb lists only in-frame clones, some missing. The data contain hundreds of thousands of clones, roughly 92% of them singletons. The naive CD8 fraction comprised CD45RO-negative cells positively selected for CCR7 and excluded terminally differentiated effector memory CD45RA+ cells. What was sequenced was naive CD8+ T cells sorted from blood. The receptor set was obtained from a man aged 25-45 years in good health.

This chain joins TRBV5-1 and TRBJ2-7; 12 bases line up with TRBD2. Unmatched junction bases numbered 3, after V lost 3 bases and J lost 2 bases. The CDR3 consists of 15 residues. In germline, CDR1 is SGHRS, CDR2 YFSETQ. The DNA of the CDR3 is TGCGCCAGCAGCTACTGGACTAGCGGGACCTACGAGCAGTACTTC. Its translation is CASSYWTSGTYEQYF.

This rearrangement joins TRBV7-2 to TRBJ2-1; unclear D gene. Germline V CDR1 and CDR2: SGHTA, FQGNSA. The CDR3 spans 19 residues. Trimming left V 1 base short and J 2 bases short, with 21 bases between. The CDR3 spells CASSLGAASVQKTYNEQFF. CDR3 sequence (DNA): TGTGCCAGCAGCTTAGGCGCGGCCTCAGTACAGAAAACCTACAATGAGCAGTTCTTC.

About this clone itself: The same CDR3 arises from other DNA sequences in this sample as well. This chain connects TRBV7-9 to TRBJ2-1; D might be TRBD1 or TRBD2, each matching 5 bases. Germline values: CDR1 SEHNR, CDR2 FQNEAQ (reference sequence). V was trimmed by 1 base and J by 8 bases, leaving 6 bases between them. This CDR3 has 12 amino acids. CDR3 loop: CASSLGGYEQFF. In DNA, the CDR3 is TGTGCCAGCAGCTTAGGGGGGTATGAGCAGTTCTTC.

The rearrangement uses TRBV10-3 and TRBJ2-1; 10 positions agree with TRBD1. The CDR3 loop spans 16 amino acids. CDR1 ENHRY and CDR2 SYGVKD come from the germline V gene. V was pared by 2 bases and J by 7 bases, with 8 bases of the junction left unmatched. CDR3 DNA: TGTGCCATCAGTGAGAGGGGGGACAGGGGAAGGAATGAGCAGTTCTTC. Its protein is CAISERGDRGRNEQFF.

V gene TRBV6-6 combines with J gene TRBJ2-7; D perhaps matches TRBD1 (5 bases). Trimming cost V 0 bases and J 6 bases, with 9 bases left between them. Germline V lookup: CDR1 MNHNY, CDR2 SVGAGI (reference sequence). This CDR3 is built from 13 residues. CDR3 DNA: TGTGCCAGCAGTTACTCCCAGGGATCCGAGCAGTACTTC. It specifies CASSYSQGSEQYF.

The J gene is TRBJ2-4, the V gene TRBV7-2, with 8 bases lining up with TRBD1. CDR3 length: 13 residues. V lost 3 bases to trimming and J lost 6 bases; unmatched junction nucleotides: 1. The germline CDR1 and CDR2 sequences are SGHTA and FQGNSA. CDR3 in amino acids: CASSLGTGNIQYF. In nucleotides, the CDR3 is TGTGCCAGCAGCTTGGGGACAGGAAACATTCAGTACTTC.

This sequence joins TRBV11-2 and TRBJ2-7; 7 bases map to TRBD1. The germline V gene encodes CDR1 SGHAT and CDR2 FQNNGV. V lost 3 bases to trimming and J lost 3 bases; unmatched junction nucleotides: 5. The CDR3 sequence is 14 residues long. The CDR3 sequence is CASSFSGTDYEQYF. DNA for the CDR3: TGTGCCAGCAGCTTCTCTGGGACAGACTACGAGCAGTACTTC.

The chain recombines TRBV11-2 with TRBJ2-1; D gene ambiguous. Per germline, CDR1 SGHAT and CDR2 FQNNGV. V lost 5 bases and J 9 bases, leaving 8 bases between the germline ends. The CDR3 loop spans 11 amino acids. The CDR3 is CASSRVVEQFF. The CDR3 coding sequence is TGTGCCAGCAGCCGAGTCGTTGAGCAGTTCTTC.

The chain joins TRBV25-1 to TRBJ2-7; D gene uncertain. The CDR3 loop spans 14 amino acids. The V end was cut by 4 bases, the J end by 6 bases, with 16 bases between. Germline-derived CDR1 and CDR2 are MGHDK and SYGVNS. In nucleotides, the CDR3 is TGTGCCAGCAGTGGGTTGGGCGCTCCACGCGAGCAGTACTTC. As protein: CASSGLGAPREQYF.

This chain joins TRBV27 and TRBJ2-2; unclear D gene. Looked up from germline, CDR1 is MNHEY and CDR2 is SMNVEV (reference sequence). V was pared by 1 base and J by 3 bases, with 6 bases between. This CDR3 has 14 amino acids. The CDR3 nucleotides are TGTGCCAGCAGTTTATTAGGGTACACCGGGGAGCTGTTTTTT. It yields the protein CASSLLGYTGELFF.